This T cell receptor (beta chain) was captured by sequencing in a study of blood T cell repertoires in COVID-19. This CDR3 has 14 residues. Looked up from germline, CDR1 is MGHRA and CDR2 is YSYEKL. The V gene lost 2 bases and the J gene lost 2 bases, with 10 bases spanning the gap. Seattle's cohort entered during active infection and was followed longitudinally. Repertoires were generated with immunoSEQ multiplex PCR, while TCRdb's copy carries only in-frame clones and drops some. There are 300,000 to 350,000 clones in the sample; around nine tenths occur only once, and roughly 6.8% lies in the top ten.

The source is a woman under 40 with COVID-19, enrolled during active disease. This chain uses TRBV4-1 with TRBJ2-7; D is perhaps TRBD1 (6 bases). The sequenced sample consisted of peripheral blood. CDR3 nucleotide sequence: TGCGCCAGCAGCCAAAGGACAGACACCTACGAGCAGTACTTC. Amino acid sequence: CASSQRTDTYEQYF.